What follows describes a single T cell receptor (beta chain). Its antigen is unknown. This entry belongs to a study of post-analysis software for immune sequencing data. At the level of the study: The disease courses spanned relapsing-remitting, secondary progressive and progressive-relapsing forms of multiple sclerosis. The study's findings and limits: Elevated frequency relative to controls characterized roughly 5 TRBV segments in patients, TRBV5-6, TRBV5-1 and TRBV20-1 among them. Analysis by F measure revealed that same-batch samples clustered strongly together. Among multiple sclerosis patients, normalized Chao1 diversity was significantly below that of controls.

The V end lost 1 base, the J end lost 4 bases, and 16 bases lay between the germline ends. The CDR3 contains 16 residues. Germline CDR1 is SGHAT and CDR2 is FQNNGV. The TCR beta cDNA libraries carried unique molecular identifiers. There were about 1 to 10 million T cells, and approximately 500,000 cDNA molecules came from them. TCRdb reanalysed the PCR reads using MiXCR and keeps one entry per CDR3 protein. The data hold approximately 360,000 distinct CDR3 sequences, with less than 40% observed a single time. The chain combines TRBV11-2 with TRBJ1-1; D may be TRBD1 (5 bases). Sequencing was performed on blood. The clonotype originates from a girl aged 5 to 17 with multiple sclerosis. The chain's CDR3 is CASSLAPTAYGTEAFF. CDR3 DNA: TGTGCCAGCAGCTTAGCCCCGACAGCCTATGGCACTGAAGCTTTCTTT.